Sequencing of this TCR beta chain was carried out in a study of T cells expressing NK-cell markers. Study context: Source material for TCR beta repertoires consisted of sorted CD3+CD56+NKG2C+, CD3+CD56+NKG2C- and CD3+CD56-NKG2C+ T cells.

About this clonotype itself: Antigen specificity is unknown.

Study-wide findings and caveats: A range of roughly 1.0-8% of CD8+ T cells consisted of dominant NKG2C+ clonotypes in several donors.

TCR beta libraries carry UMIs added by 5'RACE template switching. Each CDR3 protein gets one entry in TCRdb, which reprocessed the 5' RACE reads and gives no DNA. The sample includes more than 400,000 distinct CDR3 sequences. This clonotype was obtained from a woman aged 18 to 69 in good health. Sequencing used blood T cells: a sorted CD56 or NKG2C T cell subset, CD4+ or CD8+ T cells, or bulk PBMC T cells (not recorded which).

Here the CDR3 reads CASTPAGASTDTQYF. This chain joins TRBV3-1 and TRBJ2-3; the TRBD2 assignment by TCRdb is unverifiable without DNA. Germline lookup yields CDR1 LGHDT and CDR2 YNNKEL (reference sequence). The CDR3 length is 15 residues.